This T cell receptor (beta chain) was identified in a study of cytomegalovirus exposure and HLA in healthy donors. Primers included in the PCR were 60 Vbeta and 13 Jbeta primers. As originally analysed: Later, roughly 86 million unique TCR beta chains were counted in an analysis, and around 11 million of them were shared. This table comes from immunoSEQ multiplex PCR, and its TCRdb copy is limited to in-frame clones, with some not included. V and J calls and clone size follow that table, whereas D and trimming were derived from the DNA. The repertoire consists of 160,000 or so clones, with more than 75% occurring once and the leading ten covering roughly 9%. Germline V CDR1 and CDR2: LNHNV, YYDKDF (reference sequence). With 5 bases removed from V and 7 bases from J, the gap between germline ends came to 11 bases. CDR3 length: 13 residues. A word on this clone: What it binds is unknown.

Study-wide findings and caveats: Another analysis was done later, and it associated 16,951 TCR beta sequences with HLA alleles at 0.05 false discovery rate. Specificity of a few CMV-associated chains for CMV antigens was verified in vitro.

Material: PBMCs. This chain connects TRBV15 to TRBJ2-2, with TRBD1 as a possible D gene (5 bases). The source is a man between 18 and 29 years old in good health and CMV-seropositive. CDR3 bases: TGTGCCACCAGCGCGAAGGGGAACGGGGAGCTGTTTTTT. Protein: CATSAKGNGELFF.